This TCR beta chain was identified during a study of glioma-infiltrating T cells after dendritic cell vaccination. Patients had residual fresh-frozen tumor tissue and more than two years of survival data. The CDR3 extends over 15 amino acids. V lost 6 bases and J lost 1; bases outside the gene matches: 5. Germline V lookup: CDR1 MNHNS, CDR2 SASEGT. Input was 2 to 2.5 ug genomic DNA, or all available if less. The protocol was immunoSEQ multiplex PCR, while the TCRdb copy is restricted to in-frame clones and leaves out a portion. This sample has 80,000 to 95,000 clones, with around 85% found just once. Specimen: blood, collected before dendritic cell vaccination. The rearrangement uses TRBV6-1 and TRBJ1-1, with TRBD1 matching over 10 bases. The sequence was collected from a human donor with glioblastoma. This chain's CDR3 is CASSGGDRGNTEAFF. The CDR3 DNA reads TGTGCCAGCAGCGGAGGGGACAGGGGGAACACTGAAGCTTTCTTT.